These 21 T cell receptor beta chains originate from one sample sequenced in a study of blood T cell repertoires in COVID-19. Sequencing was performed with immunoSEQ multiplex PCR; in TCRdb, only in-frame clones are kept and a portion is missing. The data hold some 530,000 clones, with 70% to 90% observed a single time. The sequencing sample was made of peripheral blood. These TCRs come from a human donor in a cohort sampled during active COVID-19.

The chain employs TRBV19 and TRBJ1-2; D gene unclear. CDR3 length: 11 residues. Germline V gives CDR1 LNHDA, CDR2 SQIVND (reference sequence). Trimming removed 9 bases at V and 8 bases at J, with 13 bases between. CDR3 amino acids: CASRVSGGYTF. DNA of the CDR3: TGTGCCAGCCGGGTGAGCGGGGGCTACACCTTC.

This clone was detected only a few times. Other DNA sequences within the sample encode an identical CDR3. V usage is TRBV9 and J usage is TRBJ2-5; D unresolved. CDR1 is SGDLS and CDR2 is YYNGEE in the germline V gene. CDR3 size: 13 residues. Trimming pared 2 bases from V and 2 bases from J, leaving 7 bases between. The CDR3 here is CASSVGQQETQYF. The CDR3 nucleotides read TGTGCCAGCAGCGTGGGCCAGCAAGAGACCCAGTACTTC.

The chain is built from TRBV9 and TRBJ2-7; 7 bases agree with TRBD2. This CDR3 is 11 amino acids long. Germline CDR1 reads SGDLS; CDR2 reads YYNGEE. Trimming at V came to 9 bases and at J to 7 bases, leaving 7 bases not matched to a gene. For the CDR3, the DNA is TGTGCCAAGGCTAGCGGCCTAGAGCAGTACTTC. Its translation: CAKASGLEQYF.

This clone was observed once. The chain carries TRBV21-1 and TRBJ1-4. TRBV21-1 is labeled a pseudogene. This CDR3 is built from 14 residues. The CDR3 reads CASNGGGGNEKLFF. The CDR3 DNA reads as TGTGCCAGCAACGGTGGTGGAGGTAATGAAAAACTGTTTTTT.

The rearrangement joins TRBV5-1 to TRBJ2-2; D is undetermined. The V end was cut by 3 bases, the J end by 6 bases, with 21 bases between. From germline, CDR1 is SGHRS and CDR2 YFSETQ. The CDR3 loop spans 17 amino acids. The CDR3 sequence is CASSSMNSSPGSGELFF. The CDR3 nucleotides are TGCGCCAGCAGCTCCATGAACAGCAGTCCAGGATCCGGGGAGCTGTTTTTT.

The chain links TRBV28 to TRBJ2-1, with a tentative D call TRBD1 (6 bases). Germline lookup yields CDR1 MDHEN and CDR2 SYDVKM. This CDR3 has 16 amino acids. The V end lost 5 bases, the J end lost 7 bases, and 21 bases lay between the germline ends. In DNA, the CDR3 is TGTGCCAGCAGTCCCCCAGAACAGGGTCCGCGGAATGAGCAGTTCTTC. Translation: CASSPPEQGPRNEQFF.

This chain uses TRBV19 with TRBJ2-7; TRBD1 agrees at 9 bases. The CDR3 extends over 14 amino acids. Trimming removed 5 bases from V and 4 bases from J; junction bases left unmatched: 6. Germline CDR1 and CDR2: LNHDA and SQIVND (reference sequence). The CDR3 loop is CASSSRQGVYEQYF. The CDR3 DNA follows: TGTGCCAGTAGTTCAAGACAGGGGGTGTACGAGCAGTACTTC.

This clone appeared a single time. The CDR3 loop reads CASSPMGGTDTQYF. The CDR3 bases are TGTGCCAGCAGCCCGATGGGGGGGACAGATACGCAGTATTTT. V and J are TRBV9 and TRBJ2-3, with 7 positions matching TRBD2. The CDR3 extends over 14 amino acids. In germline, CDR1 is SGDLS, CDR2 YYNGEE. J lost 3 bases, V lost 4 bases, and 5 bases had no gene match.

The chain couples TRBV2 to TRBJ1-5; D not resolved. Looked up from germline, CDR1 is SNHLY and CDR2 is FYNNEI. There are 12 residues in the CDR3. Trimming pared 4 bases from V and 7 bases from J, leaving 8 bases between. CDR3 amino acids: CASSGEVQPQHF. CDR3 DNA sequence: TGTGCCAGCAGTGGGGAGGTACAGCCCCAGCATTTT.

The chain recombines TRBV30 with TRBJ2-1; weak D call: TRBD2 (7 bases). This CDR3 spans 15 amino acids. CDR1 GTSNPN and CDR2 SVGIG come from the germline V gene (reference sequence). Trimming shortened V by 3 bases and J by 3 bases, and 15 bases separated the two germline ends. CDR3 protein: CAWSRGASGYNEQFF. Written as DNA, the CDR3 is TGTGCCTGGAGCCGGGGGGCTAGCGGCTACAATGAGCAGTTCTTC.

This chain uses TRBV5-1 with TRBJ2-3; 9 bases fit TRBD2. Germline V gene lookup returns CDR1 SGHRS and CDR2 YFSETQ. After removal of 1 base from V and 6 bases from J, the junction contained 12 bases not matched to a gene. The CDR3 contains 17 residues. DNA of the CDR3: TGCGCCAGCAGCTTGAACATAGCGGGAGAGGGACTGGATACGCAGTATTTT. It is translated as CASSLNIAGEGLDTQYF.

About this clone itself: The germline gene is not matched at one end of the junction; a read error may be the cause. The CDR3 protein is CASSQDSQETQYF. The CDR3 nucleotides are TGTGCTAGCAGCCAGGACAGCCAAGAGACCCAGTACTTC. The V and J genes are TRBV7-7 and TRBJ2-5; the D gene is possibly TRBD1 (6 bases). The CDR3 is made up of 13 amino acids. Germline V gene lookup returns CDR1 SSHAT and CDR2 FNYEAQ (reference sequence). The entire variable domain, with the rest obtained from reference TRBV7-7 and TRBJ2-5, is as follows: GAGVSQSPRYKVTKRGQDVTLRCDPISSHATLYWYQQALGQGPEFLTYFNYEAQPDKSGLPSDRFSAERPEGSISTLTIQRTEQRDSAMYRCASSQDSQETQYFGPGTRLLVL.

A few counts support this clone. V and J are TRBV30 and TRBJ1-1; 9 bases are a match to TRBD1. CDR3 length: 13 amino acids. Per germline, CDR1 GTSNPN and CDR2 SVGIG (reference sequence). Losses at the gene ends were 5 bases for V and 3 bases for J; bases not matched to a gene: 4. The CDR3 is CAWGTGSDTEAFF. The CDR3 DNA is TGTGCCTGGGGGACAGGGTCGGACACTGAAGCTTTCTTT.

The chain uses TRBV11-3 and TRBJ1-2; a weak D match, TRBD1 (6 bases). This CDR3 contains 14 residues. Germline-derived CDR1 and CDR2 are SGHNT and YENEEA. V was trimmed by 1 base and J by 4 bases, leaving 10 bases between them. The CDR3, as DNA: TGTGCCAGCAGCTTAGTGGGGGACATCTATGGCTACACCTTC. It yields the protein CASSLVGDIYGYTF.

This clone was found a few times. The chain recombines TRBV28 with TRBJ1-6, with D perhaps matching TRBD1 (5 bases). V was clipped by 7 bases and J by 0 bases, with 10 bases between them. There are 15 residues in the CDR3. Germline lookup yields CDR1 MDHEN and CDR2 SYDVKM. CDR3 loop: CASTSTDSYNSPLHF. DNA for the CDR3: TGTGCCAGCACCTCGACAGACTCCTATAATTCACCCCTCCACTTT.

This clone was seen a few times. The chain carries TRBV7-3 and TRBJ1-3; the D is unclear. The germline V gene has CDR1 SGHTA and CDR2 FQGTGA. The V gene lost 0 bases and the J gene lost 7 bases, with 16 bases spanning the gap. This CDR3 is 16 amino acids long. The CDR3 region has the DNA TGTGCCAGCAGCTTAACCGGGGTGGGAAGAAGTAACACCATATATTTT. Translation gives CASSLTGVGRSNTIYF.

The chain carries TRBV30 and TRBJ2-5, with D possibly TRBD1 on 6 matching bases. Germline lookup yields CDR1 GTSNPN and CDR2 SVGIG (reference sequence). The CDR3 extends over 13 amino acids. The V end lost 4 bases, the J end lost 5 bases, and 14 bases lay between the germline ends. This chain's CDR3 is CAWTFSQGETQYF. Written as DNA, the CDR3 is TGTGCCTGGACCTTCAGTCAGGGGGAGACCCAGTACTTC. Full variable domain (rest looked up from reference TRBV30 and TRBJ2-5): SQTIHQWPATLVQPVGSPLSLECTVEGTSNPNLYWYRQAAGRGLQLLFYSVGIGQISSEVPQNLSASRPQDRQFILSSKKLLLSDSGFYLCAWTFSQGETQYFGPGTRLLVL.

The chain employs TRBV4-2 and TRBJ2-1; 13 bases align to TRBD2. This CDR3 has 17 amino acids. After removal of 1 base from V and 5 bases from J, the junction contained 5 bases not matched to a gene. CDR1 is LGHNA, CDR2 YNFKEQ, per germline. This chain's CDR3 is CASSQVALAGGNNEQFF. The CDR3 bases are TGTGCCAGCAGCCAAGTTGCACTAGCGGGAGGGAACAATGAGCAGTTCTTC.

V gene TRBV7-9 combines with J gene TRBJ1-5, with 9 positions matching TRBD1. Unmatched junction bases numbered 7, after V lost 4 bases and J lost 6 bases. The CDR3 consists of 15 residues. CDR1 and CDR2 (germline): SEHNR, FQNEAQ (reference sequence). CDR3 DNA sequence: TGTGCCAGCAGCTCAACCGGGACAGGGAGTCAGCCCCAGCATTTT. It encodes CASSSTGTGSQPQHF. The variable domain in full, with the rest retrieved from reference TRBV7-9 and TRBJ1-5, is DTGVSQNPRHKITKRGQNVTFRCDPISEHNRLYWYRQTLGQGPEFLTYFQNEAQLEKSRLLSDRFSAERPKGSFSTLEIQRTEQGDSAMYLCASSSTGTGSQPQHFGDGTRLSIL.

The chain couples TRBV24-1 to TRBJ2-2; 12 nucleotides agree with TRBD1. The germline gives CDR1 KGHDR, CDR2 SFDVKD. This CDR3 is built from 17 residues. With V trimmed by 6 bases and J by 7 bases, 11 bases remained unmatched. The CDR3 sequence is CATSSRSGQGANGELFF. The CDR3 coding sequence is TGTGCCACCAGTAGTCGATCGGGACAGGGGGCTAACGGGGAGCTGTTTTTT.

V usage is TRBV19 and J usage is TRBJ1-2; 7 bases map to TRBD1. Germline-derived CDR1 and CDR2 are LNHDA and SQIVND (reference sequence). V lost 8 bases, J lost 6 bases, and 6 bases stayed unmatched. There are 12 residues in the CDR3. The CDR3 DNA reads TGTGCCAGTGCCGACAGGGCGGATGGCTACACCTTC. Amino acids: CASADRADGYTF.